The present T cell receptor beta chain was sequenced within a study of cytomegalovirus exposure and HLA in healthy donors. Overall study findings and caveats: Among donors in an Asian-associated ancestry cluster, a later analysis reportedly found fewer N-insertions than the approximately 700-donor mean. Evidence from a later analysis indicated that most CMV-associated TCR beta chains looked HLA-restricted.

Regarding this clone: What it binds is not known.

Each donor was healthy, and each was a bone marrow donor. This CDR3 is built from 13 residues. Trimming left V 5 bases short and J 0 bases short, with 8 bases between. Germline values: CDR1 MNHNS, CDR2 SASEGT. The PCR had 60 Vbeta and 13 Jbeta primers. TCRdb keeps only in-frame clones here, not all; method: immunoSEQ multiplex PCR. The sample carries some 180,000 clones, over 80% recorded once. The chain is built from TRBV6-1 and TRBJ2-7; D is uncertain. Sequencing used PBMCs. The TCR was taken from a man in his forties in good health and CMV-seronegative. The chain's CDR3 is CASSSQFSYEQYF. CDR3 coding DNA: TGTGCCAGCAGTTCGCAGTTCTCCTACGAGCAGTACTTC.